The 17 T cell receptor beta chains presented below share a single source sample, sequenced in a study of blood T cell repertoires in COVID-19. The protocol was immunoSEQ multiplex PCR, while the TCRdb copy is restricted to in-frame clones and leaves out a portion. This sample carries hundreds of thousands of clones, roughly nine tenths of them seen once, and the ten largest clones take around 1.1%. The sample taken for sequencing was PBMCs or T cells enriched from blood (not recorded which). These receptor sequences come from a man younger than 45 who had recovered from COVID-19.

The rearrangement links TRBV23-1 to TRBJ2-7; 15 nucleotides match TRBD2. Being an ORF, TRBV23-1 has a function that is uncertain. Trimming cost V 6 bases and J 0 bases; bases outside gene matches: 9. CDR3 length equals 18 residues. CDR3 amino acids: CASSQSSGLAGGSYEQYF. In nucleotides, the CDR3 is TGCGCCAGCAGCCAAAGTTCGGGACTAGCGGGAGGCTCCTACGAGCAGTACTTC.

The chain carries TRBV4-1 and TRBJ2-7; 10 bases fit TRBD2. The CDR3 sequence is 16 residues long. V lost 1 base, J lost 0 bases, and 3 bases stayed unmatched. CDR1 MGHRA and CDR2 YSYEKL come from the germline V gene. CDR3 in amino acids: CASSQGTSGFSYEQYF. The CDR3 region has the DNA TGCGCCAGCAGCCAAGGGACTAGCGGCTTCTCCTACGAGCAGTACTTC.

On this clone itself: The sample holds other DNA sequences that translate to the same CDR3. The rearrangement joins TRBV28 to TRBJ2-1, with D possibly being TRBD2 (6 bases). There are 13 residues in the CDR3. The V end was cut by 6 bases, the J end by 6 bases, with 12 bases between. Germline CDR1 reads MDHEN; CDR2 reads SYDVKM. The CDR3: CASSLAGGNEQFF. The CDR3 DNA is TGTGCCAGCAGCCTCGCCGGGGGCAATGAGCAGTTCTTC.

The chain links TRBV10-3 to TRBJ1-2, with a possible D match to TRBD1 (6 bases). The V gene lost 4 bases and the J gene lost 7 bases, with 13 bases spanning the gap. There are 13 residues in the CDR3. Per germline, CDR1 ENHRY and CDR2 SYGVKD. Here the CDR3 reads CAISAIMGAGYTF. In DNA form, the CDR3 reads TGTGCCATCAGTGCTATTATGGGGGCTGGCTACACCTTC.

The V call is TRBV7-9, the J call TRBJ2-3, with unresolved D. Germline V gene lookup returns CDR1 SEHNR and CDR2 FQNEAQ (reference sequence). V was shortened by 1 base and J by 6 bases, with 5 bases between the two germline ends. The CDR3 covers 12 residues. The CDR3 coding sequence is TGTGCCAGCAGCTTAGGAGATGATACGCAGTATTTT. Translating gives CASSLGDDTQYF.

V usage is TRBV19 and J usage is TRBJ1-1, with 7 bases matching TRBD1. The CDR3 totals 15 residues. V was pared by 4 bases and J by 1 base, with 6 bases of the junction left unmatched. The germline gives CDR1 LNHDA, CDR2 SQIVND (reference sequence). The CDR3 DNA reads TGTGCCAGTAGTAGTCTAGGGGGCGGGAACACTGAAGCTTTCTTT. It encodes CASSSLGGGNTEAFF.

The V and J genes are TRBV25-1 and TRBJ1-1; D not resolved. Trimming pared 3 bases from V and 3 bases from J, leaving 11 bases between. The CDR3 totals 14 residues. Germline CDR1 and CDR2: MGHDK and SYGVNS. This chain's CDR3 is CASSDPSAYTEAFF. In DNA, the CDR3 is TGTGCCAGCAGTGACCCCTCCGCGTACACTGAAGCTTTCTTT.

The chain couples TRBV2 to TRBJ1-2, with 7 bases lining up with TRBD1. V lost 2 bases to trimming and J lost 6 bases; unmatched junction nucleotides: 6. This CDR3 is built from 14 residues. Germline CDR1 and CDR2: SNHLY and FYNNEI. The DNA of the CDR3 is TGTGCCAGCAGTGAACTTGGGACAGTGAATGGCTACACCTTC. It encodes CASSELGTVNGYTF.

The chain is built from TRBV29-1 and TRBJ2-3; 8 bases are a match to TRBD2. Germline-derived CDR1 and CDR2 are SQVTM and ANQGSEA. CDR3 length: 14 amino acids. V shed 6 bases and J 5 bases; nucleotides not matched to a gene: 10. CDR3 sequence (DNA): TGCAGCGTCGACCCGGGACTAGTTCTAGATACGCAGTATTTT. Translation: CSVDPGLVLDTQYF.

The J gene is TRBJ1-2, the V gene TRBV10-2; 7 bases are a match to TRBD1. Germline V gene sequence: CDR1 WSHSY, CDR2 SAAADI. The CDR3 has 15 amino acids. V shed 2 bases and J 5 bases; nucleotides not matched to a gene: 8. The CDR3 region has the DNA TGCGCCAGCAGTGAGGATACAGGGGTAGGGTATGGCTACACCTTC. It codes for CASSEDTGVGYGYTF.

This chain links TRBV7-9 with TRBJ2-7; 7 bases fit TRBD1. CDR1 and CDR2 (germline): SEHNR, FQNEAQ (reference sequence). This CDR3 spans 14 amino acids. Germline trimming cut 6 bases from V and 5 bases from J; bases unmatched to any gene: 10. The CDR3 DNA sequence: TGTGCCAGCAGAAAGACAGGGACCCCGGACGAGCAGTACTTC. Residues: CASRKTGTPDEQYF.

This chain links TRBV21-1 with TRBJ2-1; whether TRBD2, the table's D call, matches the DNA was not checked. TRBV21-1 is listed as a pseudogene. This CDR3 is 15 amino acids long. The CDR3 sequence: CASSNRLASHNEQFF. In DNA, the CDR3 is TGTGCCAGCAGCAACCGACTAGCTTCCCACAATGAGCAGTTCTTC.

The chain recombines TRBV29-1 with TRBJ2-7; weak D call: TRBD1 (6 bases). V was trimmed by 6 bases and J by 3 bases, leaving 15 bases between them. This CDR3 region has 13 residues. Germline V lookup: CDR1 SQVTM, CDR2 ANQGSEA. The CDR3 sequence is CSVGDIQIYEQYF. CDR3 bases: TGCAGCGTCGGGGACATCCAAATCTACGAGCAGTACTTC.

The V gene is TRBV3-1 (or the pseudogene TRBV3-2), the J gene TRBJ2-2; D is ambiguous. CDR3 length: 14 amino acids. CDR1 is LGHDT and CDR2 is YNNKEL in the germline V gene (reference sequence). Trimming took 7 bases from V and 0 from J, leaving 9 bases between them. CDR3 DNA: TGTGCCAGCAACCTGAGAGCGAACACCGGGGAGCTGTTTTTT. It codes for CASNLRANTGELFF.

V gene TRBV25-1 combines with J gene TRBJ1-5; a weak D match, TRBD1 (6 bases). CDR3 size: 15 residues. V was cut by 2 bases and J by 5 bases, with 13 bases left in between. Germline CDR1 reads MGHDK; CDR2 reads SYGVNS. The CDR3 region is CASSESGTSDQPQHF. For the CDR3, the DNA is TGTGCCAGCAGTGAAAGCGGGACATCAGATCAGCCCCAGCATTTT.

V gene TRBV4-1 combines with J gene TRBJ2-5; 9 bases match TRBD2. This CDR3 is built from 15 residues. Losses at the gene ends were 1 base for V and 2 bases for J; bases not matched to a gene: 2. Germline values: CDR1 MGHRA, CDR2 YSYEKL. In DNA form, the CDR3 reads TGCGCCAGCAGCCAAGGACTAGCGGTTCAAGAGACCCAGTACTTC. Protein product: CASSQGLAVQETQYF.

The rearrangement uses TRBV3-1 (or the pseudogene TRBV3-2) and TRBJ2-7, with 9 nucleotides matching TRBD1. The CDR3 has 15 amino acids. With 4 bases clipped from V and 1 base from J, the junction kept 5 bases outside the gene matches. Per germline, CDR1 LGHDT and CDR2 YNNKEL (reference sequence). The CDR3 nucleotides read TGTGCCAGCAGCCCCCGGACAGGGGTTTCCTACGAGCAGTACTTC. It specifies CASSPRTGVSYEQYF.